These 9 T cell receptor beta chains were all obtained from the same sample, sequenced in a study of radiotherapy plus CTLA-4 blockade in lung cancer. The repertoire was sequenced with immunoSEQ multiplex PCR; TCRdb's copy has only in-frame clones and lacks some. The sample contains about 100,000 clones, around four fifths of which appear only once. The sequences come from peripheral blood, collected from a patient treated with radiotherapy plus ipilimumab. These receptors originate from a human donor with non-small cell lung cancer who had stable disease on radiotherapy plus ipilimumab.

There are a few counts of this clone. CDR3 in DNA: TGTGCCAGCAGGGGTTACAATACGGCTTTCTTT. Amino acid sequence: CASRGYNTAFF. The chain combines TRBV28 with TRBJ1-1; unclear D gene. The CDR3 has 11 residues. The germline V gene encodes CDR1 MDHEN and CDR2 SYDVKM. Trimming took 6 bases from V and 11 from J, leaving 13 bases between them.

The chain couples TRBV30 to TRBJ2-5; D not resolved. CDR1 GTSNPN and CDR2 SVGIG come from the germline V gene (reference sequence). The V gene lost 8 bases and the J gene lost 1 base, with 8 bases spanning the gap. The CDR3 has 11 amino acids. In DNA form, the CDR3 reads TGTGCCATGGACCCCCAAGAGACCCAGTACTTC. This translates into CAMDPQETQYF.

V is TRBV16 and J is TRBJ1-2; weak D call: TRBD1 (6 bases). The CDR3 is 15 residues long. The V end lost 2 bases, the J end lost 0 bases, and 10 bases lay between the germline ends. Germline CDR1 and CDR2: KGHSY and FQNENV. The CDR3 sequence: CASSQRQASNYGYTF. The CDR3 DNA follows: TGTGCCAGCAGCCAACGACAGGCGTCTAACTATGGCTACACCTTC.

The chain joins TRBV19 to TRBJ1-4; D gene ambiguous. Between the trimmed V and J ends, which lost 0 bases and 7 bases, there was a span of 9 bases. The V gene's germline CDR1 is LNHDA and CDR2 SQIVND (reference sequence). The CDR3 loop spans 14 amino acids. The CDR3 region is CASSIDLESEKLFF. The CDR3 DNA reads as TGTGCCAGTAGTATAGACCTGGAGAGTGAAAAACTGTTTTTT.

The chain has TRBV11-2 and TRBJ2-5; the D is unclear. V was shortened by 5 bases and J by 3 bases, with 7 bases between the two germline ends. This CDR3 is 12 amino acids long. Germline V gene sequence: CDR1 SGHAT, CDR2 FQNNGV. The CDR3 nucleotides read TGTGCCAGCAGCCTAGGGAAAGAGACCCAGTACTTC. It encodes CASSLGKETQYF.

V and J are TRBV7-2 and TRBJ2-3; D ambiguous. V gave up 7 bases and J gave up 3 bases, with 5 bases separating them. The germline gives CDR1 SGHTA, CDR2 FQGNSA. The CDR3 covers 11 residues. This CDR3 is CASTLTDTQYF. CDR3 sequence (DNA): TGTGCCAGCACCCTGACAGATACGCAGTATTTT.

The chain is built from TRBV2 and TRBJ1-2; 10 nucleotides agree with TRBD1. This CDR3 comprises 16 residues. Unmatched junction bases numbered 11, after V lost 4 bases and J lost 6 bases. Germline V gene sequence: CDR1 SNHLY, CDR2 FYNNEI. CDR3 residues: CASSVLKGTGEDGYTF. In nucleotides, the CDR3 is TGTGCCAGCAGTGTCCTTAAAGGGACAGGGGAAGATGGCTACACCTTC.

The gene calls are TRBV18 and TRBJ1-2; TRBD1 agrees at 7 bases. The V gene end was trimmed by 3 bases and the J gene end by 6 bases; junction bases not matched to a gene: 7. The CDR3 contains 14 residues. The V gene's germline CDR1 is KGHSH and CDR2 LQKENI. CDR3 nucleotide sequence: TGTGCCAGCTCACCTCGACAAGGGGGCGATGGCTACACCTTC. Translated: CASSPRQGGDGYTF.

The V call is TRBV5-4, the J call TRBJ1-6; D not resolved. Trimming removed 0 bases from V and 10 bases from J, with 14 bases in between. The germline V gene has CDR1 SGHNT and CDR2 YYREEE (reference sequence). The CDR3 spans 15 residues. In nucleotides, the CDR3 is TGTGCCAGCAGCTTGGCCCAATCGGGTGGGTCACCCCTCCACTTT. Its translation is CASSLAQSGGSPLHF. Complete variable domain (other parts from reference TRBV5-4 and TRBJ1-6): ETGVTQSPTHLIKTRGQQVTLRCSSQSGHNTVSWYQQALGQGPQFIFQYYREEENGRGNFPPRFSGLQFPNYSSELNVNALELDDSALYLCASSLAQSGGSPLHFGNGTRLTVT.